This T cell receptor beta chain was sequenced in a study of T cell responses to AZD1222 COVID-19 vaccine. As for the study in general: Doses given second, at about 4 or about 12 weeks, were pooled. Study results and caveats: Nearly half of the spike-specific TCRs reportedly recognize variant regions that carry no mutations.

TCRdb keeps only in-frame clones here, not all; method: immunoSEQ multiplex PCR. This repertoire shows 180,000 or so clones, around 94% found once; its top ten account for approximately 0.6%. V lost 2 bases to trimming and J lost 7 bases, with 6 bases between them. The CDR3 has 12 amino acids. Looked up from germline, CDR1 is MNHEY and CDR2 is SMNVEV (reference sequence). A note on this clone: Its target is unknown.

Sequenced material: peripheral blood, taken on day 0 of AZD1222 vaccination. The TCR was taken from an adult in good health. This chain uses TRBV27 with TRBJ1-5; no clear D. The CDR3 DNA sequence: TGTGCCAGCAGTTTAGTCGGCCAGCCCCAGCATTTT. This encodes CASSLVGQPQHF.